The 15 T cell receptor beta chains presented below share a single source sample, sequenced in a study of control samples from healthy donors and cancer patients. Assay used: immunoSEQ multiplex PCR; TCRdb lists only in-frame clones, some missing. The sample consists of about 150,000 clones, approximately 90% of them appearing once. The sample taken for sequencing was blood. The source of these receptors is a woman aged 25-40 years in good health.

This CDR3 is CAISSSETQYF. The CDR3 coding sequence is TGTGCCATCAGCTCAAGCGAGACCCAGTACTTC. This chain links TRBV10-3 with TRBJ2-5; unclear D gene. The germline gives CDR1 ENHRY, CDR2 SYGVKD. The ends were cut back, 6 bases at V and 5 bases at J, with 7 bases in the middle. The CDR3 has 11 amino acids.

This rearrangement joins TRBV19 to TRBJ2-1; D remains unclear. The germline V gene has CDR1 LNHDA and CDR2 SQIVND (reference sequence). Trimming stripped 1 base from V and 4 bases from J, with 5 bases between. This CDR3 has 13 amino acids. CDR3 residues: CASSIGPYNEQFF. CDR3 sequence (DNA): TGTGCCAGTAGTATAGGACCATACAATGAGCAGTTCTTC.

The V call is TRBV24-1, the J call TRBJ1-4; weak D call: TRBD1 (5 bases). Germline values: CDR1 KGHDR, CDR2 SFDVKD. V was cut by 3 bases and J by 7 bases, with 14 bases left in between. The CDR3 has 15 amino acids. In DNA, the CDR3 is TGTGCCACCAGTGATCCAACAGGTTTCGGTGAAAAACTGTTTTTT. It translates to CATSDPTGFGEKLFF.

The CDR3 bases are TGTGCCAGCAGCCAACCACGGGACACCGATGGGGGTTCCCATAATTCACCCCTCCACTTT. It specifies CASSQPRDTDGGSHNSPLHF. The genes are TRBV4-2 and TRBJ1-6; D may be TRBD1 (6 bases). The CDR3 totals 20 residues. The germline V gene has CDR1 LGHNA and CDR2 YNFKEQ. Between the trimmed V and J ends, which lost 2 bases and 5 bases, there was a span of 25 bases.

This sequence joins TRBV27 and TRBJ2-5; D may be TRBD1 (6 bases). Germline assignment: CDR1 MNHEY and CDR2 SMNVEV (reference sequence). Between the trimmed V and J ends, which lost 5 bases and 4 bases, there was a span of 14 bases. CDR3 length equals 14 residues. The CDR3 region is CASSLLGGGETQYF. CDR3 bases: TGTGCCAGCAGTCTATTAGGGGGTGGAGAGACCCAGTACTTC.

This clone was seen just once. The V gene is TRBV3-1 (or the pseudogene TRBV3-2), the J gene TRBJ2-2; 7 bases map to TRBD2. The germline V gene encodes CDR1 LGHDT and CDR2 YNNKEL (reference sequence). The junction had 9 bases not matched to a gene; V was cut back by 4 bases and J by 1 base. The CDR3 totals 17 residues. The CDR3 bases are TGTGCCAGCAGCCCTACCTACCTAGCGGAGAACACCGGGGAGCTGTTTTTT. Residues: CASSPTYLAENTGELFF.

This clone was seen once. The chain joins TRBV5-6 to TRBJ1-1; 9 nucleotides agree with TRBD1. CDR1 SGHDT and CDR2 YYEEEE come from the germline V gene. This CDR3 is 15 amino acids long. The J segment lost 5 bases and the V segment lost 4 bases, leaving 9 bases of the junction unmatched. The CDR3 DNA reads TGTGCCAGCAGCCCGGGACAGGGAAGGGGTACTGAAGCTTTCTTT. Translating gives CASSPGQGRGTEAFF.

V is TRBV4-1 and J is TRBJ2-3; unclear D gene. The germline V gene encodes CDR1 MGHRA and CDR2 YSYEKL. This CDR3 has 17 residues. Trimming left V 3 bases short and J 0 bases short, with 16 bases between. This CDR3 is CASSHLPPARSTDTQYF. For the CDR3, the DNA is TGCGCCAGCAGCCACTTACCGCCAGCGAGGAGCACAGATACGCAGTATTTT.

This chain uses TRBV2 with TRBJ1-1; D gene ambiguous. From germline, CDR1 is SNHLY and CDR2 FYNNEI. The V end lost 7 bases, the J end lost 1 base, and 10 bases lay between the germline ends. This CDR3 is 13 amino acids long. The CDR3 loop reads CASKVGENTEAFF. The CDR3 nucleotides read TGTGCCAGCAAAGTTGGGGAGAACACTGAAGCTTTCTTT.

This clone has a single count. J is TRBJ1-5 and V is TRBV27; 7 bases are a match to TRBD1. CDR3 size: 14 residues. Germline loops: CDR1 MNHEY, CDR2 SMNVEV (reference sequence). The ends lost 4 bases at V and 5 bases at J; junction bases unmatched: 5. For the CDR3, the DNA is TGTGCCAGCAGTTCGACAGGGACTTATCAGCCCCAGCATTTT. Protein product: CASSSTGTYQPQHF.

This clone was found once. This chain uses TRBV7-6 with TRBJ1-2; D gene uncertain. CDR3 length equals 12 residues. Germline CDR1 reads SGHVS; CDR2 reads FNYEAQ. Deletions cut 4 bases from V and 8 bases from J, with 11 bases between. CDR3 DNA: TGTGCCAGCAGCTCATGGGGAGGGGGCTACACCTTC. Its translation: CASSSWGGGYTF.

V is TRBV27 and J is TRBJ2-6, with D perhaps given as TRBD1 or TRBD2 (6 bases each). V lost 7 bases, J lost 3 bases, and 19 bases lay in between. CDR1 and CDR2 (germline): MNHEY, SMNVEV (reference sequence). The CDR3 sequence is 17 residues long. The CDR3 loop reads CASKQGLSHGGANVLTF. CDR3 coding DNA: TGTGCCAGCAAACAGGGACTCTCCCATGGTGGGGCCAACGTCCTGACTTTC.

CDR3 residues: CASSLPRTTPGDYEQYF. For the CDR3, the DNA is TGTGCCAGCAGCTTACCTCGGACTACCCCTGGGGATTACGAGCAGTACTTC. The chain carries TRBV7-8 and TRBJ2-7; a weak D match, TRBD2 (6 bases). The CDR3 consists of 17 residues. Trimming left V 2 bases short and J 4 bases short, with 21 bases between. From germline, CDR1 is SGHVS and CDR2 FQNEAQ.

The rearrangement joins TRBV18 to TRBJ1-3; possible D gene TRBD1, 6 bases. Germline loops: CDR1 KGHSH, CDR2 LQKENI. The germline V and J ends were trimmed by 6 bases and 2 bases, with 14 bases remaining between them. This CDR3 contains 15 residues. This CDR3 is CASSTSEGAGNTIYF. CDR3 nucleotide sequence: TGTGCCAGCTCGACCTCGGAGGGGGCTGGAAACACCATATATTTT.

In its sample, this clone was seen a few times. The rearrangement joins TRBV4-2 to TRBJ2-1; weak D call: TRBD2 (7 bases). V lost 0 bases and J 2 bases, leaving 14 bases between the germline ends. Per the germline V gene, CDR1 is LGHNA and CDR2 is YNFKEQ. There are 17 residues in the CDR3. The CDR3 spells CASSQEGGGRPYNEQFF. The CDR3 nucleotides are TGTGCCAGCAGCCAAGAAGGGGGAGGGCGGCCCTACAATGAGCAGTTCTTC.